Sequencing of this T cell receptor (beta chain) was carried out in a study of T cell responses to AZD1222 COVID-19 vaccine (dated by TCRdb to the early 2020s). Concerning the study at large: AZD1222 recipients with second doses at about 4 weeks or about 12 weeks were pooled, because spike-specific TCR depth and breadth did not differ between schedules. Trial participants were enrolled by age into subgroups of 18-55, 56-69 and 70-plus years, and around 150, 28 and 57 TCR-sequenced participants, respectively, were included in these subgroups. A total of 233 trial participants underwent TCR sequencing, of whom nearly 210 received two doses of AZD1222 and about 25 received two doses of the MenACWY control vaccine.

What the research found in general, with its limitations: The whole spike protein was spanned by vaccine-associated CD4 TCRs, and dominant responses were seen in regions 160-218 and 743-854. The 56-69-year group was small, and its depth increase did not reach significance, likely because of low power. After two AZD1222 doses, spike-specific TCR breadth and depth were significantly higher than at day 0 and than in MenACWY recipients. Reportedly, close to half of the unique spike-specific TCRs recognized epitopes lying outside the regions that are mutated in the B.1.351 and B.1.1.7 variants. Because no day 14 peak-response samples were available, repertoires were characterized only after the peak T cell response. Only five to seven AZD1222 recipients were SARS-CoV-2 seropositive at baseline, limiting conclusions about previously exposed vaccinees. Participants were mostly white British, with more females than males. The authors suggested clonal diversity may have been underestimated.

Cut back by 0 bases and 9 bases, the V and J ends lie 4 bases apart. The germline V gene supplies CDR1 SGHDT and CDR2 YYEEEE. Its CDR3 holds 12 amino acids, cysteine through phenylalanine. The read is trimmed to its CDR3 DNA, 36 bases read in frame from base 1. The sample's time point label, in plain terms: baseline before first vaccination. Vaccinee samples came from UK trials COV001 and COV002, including a single-blind randomized controlled phase 2/3 trial of AZD1222 (ChAdOx1 nCoV-19) in healthy adults. For TCRbeta chain sequencing, PBMC samples from trial participants were taken at day 0 and at day 28 after the second dose. As for this clone: Its target antigen remains unknown. No clone much larger than this one lies a single base away; base qualities are absent.

The CDR3 regions of human TCRbeta chains were analyzed by immunosequencing. Per the authors' processing: TCRs in the repertoires were matched against a reference library of SARS-CoV-2-specific TCRs that had been generated with the MIRA antigen-specificity platform. Breadth was defined as the fraction of unique TCRs that were SARS-CoV-2-associated, and depth was defined as the fraction of total T cells that were SARS-CoV-2-associated. Each spike-specific TCR was assigned to its reactive spike region and to a CD4 or CD8 class using the MIRA data. Log10-transformed breadth and depth values were compared by one-way ANOVA with Sidak's multiple comparisons tests. TCRdb carries this immuneACCESS record with in-frame sequences only. Its versions omit some clonotypes, under half of them owing to an unresolved V gene in the studies checked, with the rest unexplained. The D gene and trimming were derived from the DNA, and the V and J assignments and clone size from that table. Recorded for this sample are 110,000 to 150,000 clones; approximately 85% of them occurred a single time. The ten top clones hold more than 7% of the sample.

The sample here was peripheral blood, taken on day 0 of AZD1222 vaccination. This chain joins TRBV5-6 to TRBJ1-6; the D segment cannot be called with confidence. The receptor comes from an adult in good health. CDR3 reads: CASSLVFSPLHF. In nucleotides, the sequence is TGTGCCAGCAGCTTGGTCTTTTCACCCCTCCACTTT.